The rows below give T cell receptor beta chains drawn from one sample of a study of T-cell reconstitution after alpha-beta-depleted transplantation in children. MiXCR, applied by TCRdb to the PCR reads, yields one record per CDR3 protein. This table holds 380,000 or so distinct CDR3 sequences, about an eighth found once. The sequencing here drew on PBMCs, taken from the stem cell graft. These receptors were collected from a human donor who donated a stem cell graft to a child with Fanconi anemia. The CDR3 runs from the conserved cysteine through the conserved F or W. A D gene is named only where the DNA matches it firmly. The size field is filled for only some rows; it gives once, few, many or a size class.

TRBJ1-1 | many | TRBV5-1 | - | CASREEIFMNTEAFF | TGCGCCAGCAGGGAAGAGATTTTCATGAACACTGAAGCTTTCTTT
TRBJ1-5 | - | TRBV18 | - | CASSATESNQPQHF | TGTGCCAGCTCGGCGACGGAGAGCAATCAGCCCCAGCATTTT
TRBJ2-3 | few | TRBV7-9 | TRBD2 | CASSLSPAGGGTDTQYF | TGTGCCAGCAGCTTATCCCCCGCGGGGGGCGGTACAGATACGCAGTATTTT
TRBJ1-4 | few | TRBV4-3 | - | CASSRKAVGTGREKLFF | TGCGCCAGCAGCCGCAAGGCCGTGGGGACGGGGCGGGAAAAACTGTTTTTT
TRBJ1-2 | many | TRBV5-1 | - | CASAPQTANYGYTF | TGCGCCAGCGCCCCGCAAACAGCTAACTATGGCTACACCTTC
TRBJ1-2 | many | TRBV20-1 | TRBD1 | CSARRDSYGYTF | TGCAGTGCTAGGAGGGACAGCTATGGCTACACCTTC
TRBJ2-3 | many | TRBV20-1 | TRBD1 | CSARGDRGGDTQYF | TGCAGTGCTAGGGGGGACAGGGGAGGGGATACGCAGTATTTT
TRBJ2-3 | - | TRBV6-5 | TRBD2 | CASSYRRLNREGTDTQYF | TGTGCCAGCAGTTACCGACGACTGAACCGGGAGGGCACAGATACGCAGTATTTT
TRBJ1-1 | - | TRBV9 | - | CASSVRPNTEAFF | TGTGCCAGCAGCGTTAGGCCGAACACTGAAGCTTTCTTT
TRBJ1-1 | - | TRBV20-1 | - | CSATRTRDTEAFF | TGCAGTGCCACACGGACTCGGGACACTGAAGCTTTCTTT
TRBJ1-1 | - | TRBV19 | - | CASVNWDTEAFF | TGTGCCAGTGTAAATTGGGACACTGAAGCTTTCTTT
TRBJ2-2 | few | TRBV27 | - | CASMLGNTGELFF | TGTGCCAGCATGTTGGGGAACACCGGGGAGCTGTTTTTT
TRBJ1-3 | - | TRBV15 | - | CATSRPPARSGNTIYF | TGTGCCACCAGCAGACCTCCCGCCAGGTCCGGAAACACCATATATTTT
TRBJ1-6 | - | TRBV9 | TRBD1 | CASSVALPGQGNSPLHF | TGTGCCAGCAGCGTTGCTCTACCCGGACAGGGTAATTCACCCCTCCACTTT
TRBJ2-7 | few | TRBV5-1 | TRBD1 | CASSLRDRPTKQYF | TGCGCCAGCAGCCTCCGGGACAGACCTACGAAGCAGTACTTC
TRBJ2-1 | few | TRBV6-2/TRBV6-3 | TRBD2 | CASTGTSGGADEQFF | TGTGCCAGCACCGGGACTAGCGGGGGGGCCGATGAGCAGTTCTTC
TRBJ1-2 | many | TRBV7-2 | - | CASQLSPGPYPYGYTF | TGTGCCAGTCAGCTTAGTCCAGGGCCCTACCCCTATGGCTACACCTTC
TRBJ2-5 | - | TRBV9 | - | CASSVGDIGAGETQYF | TGTGCCAGCAGCGTAGGGGATATTGGGGCGGGAGAGACCCAGTACTTC
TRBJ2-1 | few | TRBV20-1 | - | CSARVLDRAYNEQFF | TGCAGTGCTAGAGTCTTGGACAGAGCCTACAATGAGCAGTTCTTC
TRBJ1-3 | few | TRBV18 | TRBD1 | CASSPVGATGVSGNTIYF | TGTGCCAGCTCACCGGTTGGGGCGACAGGGGTCTCTGGAAACACCATATATTTT
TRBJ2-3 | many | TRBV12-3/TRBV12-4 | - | CASSLNRIATDTQYF | TGTGCCAGCAGTTTGAACAGGATCGCCACAGATACGCAGTATTTT
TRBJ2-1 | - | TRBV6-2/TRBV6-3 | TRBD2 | CASSPETSGGADEQFF | TGTGCCAGCAGTCCCGAGACTAGCGGGGGGGCCGATGAGCAGTTCTTC
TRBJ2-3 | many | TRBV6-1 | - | CATHPRGPTDTQYF | TGTGCCACCCATCCGAGGGGCCCCACAGATACGCAGTATTTT
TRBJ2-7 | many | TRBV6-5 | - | CASSYKSAVPYEQYF | TGTGCCAGCAGTTACAAGTCGGCAGTACCCTACGAGCAGTACTTC
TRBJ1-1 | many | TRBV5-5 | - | CASSLATGWTEAFF | TGTGCCAGCAGCTTGGCCACGGGTTGGACTGAAGCTTTCTTT
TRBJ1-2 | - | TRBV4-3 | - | CASSRGSHGYTF | TGCGCCAGCAGCCGAGGGAGCCATGGCTACACCTTC
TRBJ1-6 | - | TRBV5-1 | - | CASSSQIGGISPLHF | TGCGCCAGCAGCTCCCAAATCGGCGGGATTTCACCCCTCCACTTT
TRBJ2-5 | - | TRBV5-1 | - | CASSLTTRGETQYF | TGCGCCAGCAGCTTAACGACTAGAGGAGAGACCCAGTACTTC
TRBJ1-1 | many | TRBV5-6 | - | CASSFGPEAFF | TGTGCCAGCAGCTTTGGGCCTGAAGCTTTCTTT
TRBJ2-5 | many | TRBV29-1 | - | CSVLIRETQYF | TGCAGCGTACTAATCCGAGAGACCCAGTACTTC
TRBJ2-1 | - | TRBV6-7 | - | CASRQPPGVGTYNEQFF | TGTGCCAGCAGACAACCCCCAGGGGTGGGGACCTACAATGAGCAGTTCTTC
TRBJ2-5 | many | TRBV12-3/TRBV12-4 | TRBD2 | CASTNRVGGQETQYF | TGTGCCAGCACCAATCGGGTGGGGGGGCAAGAGACCCAGTACTTC
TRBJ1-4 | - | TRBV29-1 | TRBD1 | CSARPTGATNEKLFF | TGCAGCGCAAGACCTACAGGGGCAACTAATGAAAAACTGTTTTTT
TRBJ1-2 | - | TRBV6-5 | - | CASSYSGMDGYTF | TGTGCCAGCAGTTACTCAGGAATGGATGGCTACACCTTC
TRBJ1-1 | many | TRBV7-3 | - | CASSSTRPALGTEAFF | TGTGCCAGCAGCTCAACTCGTCCTGCCTTGGGCACTGAAGCTTTCTTT
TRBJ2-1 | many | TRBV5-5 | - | CASSRGVTYNEQFF | TGTGCCAGCAGCCGGGGAGTAACCTACAATGAGCAGTTCTTC
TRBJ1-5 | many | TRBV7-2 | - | CASSPDRFQPQHF | TGTGCCAGCAGCCCCGACAGGTTCCAGCCCCAGCATTTT
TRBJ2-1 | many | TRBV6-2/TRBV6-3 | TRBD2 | CASRLRLAGAHNEQFF | TGTGCCAGCAGACTCAGACTAGCGGGGGCACACAATGAGCAGTTCTTC
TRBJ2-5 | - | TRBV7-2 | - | CASSLPEETQYF | TGTGCCAGCAGCTTACCGGAAGAGACCCAGTACTTC
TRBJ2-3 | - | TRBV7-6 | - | CASSLLRGYTDTQYF | TGTGCCAGCAGCTTATTACGAGGGTACACAGATACGCAGTATTTT
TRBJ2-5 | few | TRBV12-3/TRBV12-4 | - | CASSLTLTSQTQYF | TGTGCCAGCAGTTTAACCCTGACCTCCCAGACCCAGTACTTC
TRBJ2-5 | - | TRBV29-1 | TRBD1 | CSVRQGSETQYF | TGCAGCGTACGACAGGGATCGGAGACCCAGTACTTC
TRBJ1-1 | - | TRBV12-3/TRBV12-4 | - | CASSLSEVARSFF | TGTGCCAGCAGTTTAAGTGAAGTGGCGAGGTCTTTCTTT
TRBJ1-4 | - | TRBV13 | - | CAISPGTRNEKLFF | TGTGCCATCAGCCCCGGGACACGTAATGAAAAACTGTTTTTT
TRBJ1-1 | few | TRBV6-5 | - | CASSNRAMNTEAFF | TGTGCCAGCAGTAACAGGGCTATGAACACTGAAGCTTTCTTT
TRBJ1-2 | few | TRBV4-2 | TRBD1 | CASSQPGQGAFYGYTF | TGTGCCAGCAGCCAACCGGGACAGGGGGCGTTCTATGGCTACACCTTC
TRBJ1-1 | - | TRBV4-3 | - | CATSPGGGTEAFF | TGCGCCACCTCCCCCGGTGGGGGCACTGAAGCTTTCTTT
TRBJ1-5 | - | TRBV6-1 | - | CASSPGNGMMPQHF | TGTGCCAGCAGTCCCGGGAACGGGATGATGCCCCAGCATTTT
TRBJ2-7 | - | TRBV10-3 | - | CAIRMTGDGTINEQYF | TGTGCCATCAGGATGACAGGGGACGGGACTATAAACGAGCAGTACTTC
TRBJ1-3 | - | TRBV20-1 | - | CSASSDSGNTIYF | TGCAGTGCTAGTTCGGACTCTGGAAACACCATATATTTT
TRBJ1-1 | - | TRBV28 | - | CASSLPGNPEAFF | TGTGCCAGCAGTTTACCAGGGAATCCTGAAGCTTTCTTT
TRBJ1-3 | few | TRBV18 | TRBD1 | CASSPSGTATGNTIYF | TGTGCCAGCTCACCGTCCGGGACAGCTACTGGAAACACCATATATTTT
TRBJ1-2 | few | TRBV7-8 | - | CASSWDGRSHSSGYTF | TGTGCCAGCAGCTGGGACGGACGCTCACACTCGTCAGGCTACACCTTC
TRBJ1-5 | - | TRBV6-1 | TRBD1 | CATHPGGTGLDQPQHF | TGTGCCACCCACCCAGGCGGGACAGGGTTGGATCAGCCCCAGCATTTT
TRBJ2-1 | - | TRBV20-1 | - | CSAHAGRPEQFF | TGCAGTGCTCACGCCGGACGACCTGAGCAGTTCTTC
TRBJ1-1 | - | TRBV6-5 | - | CASSQSIMNTEAFF | TGTGCCAGCTCCCAGTCAATCATGAACACTGAAGCTTTCTTT
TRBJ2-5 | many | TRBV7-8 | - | CASSLAATNQETQYF | TGTGCCAGCAGCTTAGCGGCGACTAACCAAGAGACCCAGTACTTC